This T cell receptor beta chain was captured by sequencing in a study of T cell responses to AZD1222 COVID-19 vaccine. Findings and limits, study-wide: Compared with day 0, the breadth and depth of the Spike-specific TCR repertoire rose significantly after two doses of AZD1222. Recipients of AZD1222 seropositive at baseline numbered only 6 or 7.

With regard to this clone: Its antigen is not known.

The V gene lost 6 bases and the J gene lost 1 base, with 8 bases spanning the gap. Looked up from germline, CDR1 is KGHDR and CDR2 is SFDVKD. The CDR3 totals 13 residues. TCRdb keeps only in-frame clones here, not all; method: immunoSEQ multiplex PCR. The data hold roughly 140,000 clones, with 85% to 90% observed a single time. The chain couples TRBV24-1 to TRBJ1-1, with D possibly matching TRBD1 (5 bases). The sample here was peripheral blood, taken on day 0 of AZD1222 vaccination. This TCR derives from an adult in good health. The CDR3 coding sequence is TGTGCCACCAGTTCCGGGGCGAACACTGAAGCTTTCTTT. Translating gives CATSSGANTEAFF.